The TCR beta chain described here comes from a study of T cell clonality in common variable immunodeficiency (dated by TCRdb to between 2014 and 2017). In the germline V gene (reference sequence), CDR1 corresponds to LNHDA and CDR2 to SQIVND. Measured from the cysteine to the phenylalanine, the CDR3 is 13 residues long. Only the CDR3 bases that were read are kept: 30 of them, in frame from base 1. Equivalent amounts of genomic DNA from CVID and control samples were used as sequencing input. For every sample, a 60 bp segment covering the rearranged TCRbeta CDR3 region was amplified and then sequenced. The immunoSEQ assay, a bias-corrected multiplex PCR combined with high-throughput sequencing, was used for TCRbeta amplification. The study's processing was this. Every unique nucleotide sequence was considered a clone and was annotated with V, D and J genes, copy number and frequency. Sequences were labeled productive if in frame, and non-productive if out of frame or containing stop codons. As previously described, clonality was calculated on the basis of Shannon's entropy. The predicted amino acid sequences of productive clones were used to derive mean CDR3 Kyte-Doolittle hydropathy. Hierarchical clustering of scaled V gene usage was performed with the R hclust function using Manhattan distance and complete linkage. Clone sharing by CDR3 amino acid sequence was assessed by resampling 12 repertoires per group over 100 rounds. The repertoires were searched for 65 to 85 published EBV-specific TCRbeta sequences and 245 published CMV-specific TCRbeta sequences. After two CVID samples that produced fewer than 10,000 sequences were dropped from the analysis, roughly 42 CVID repertoires remained. In TCRdb, the immuneACCESS table is reduced to in-frame sequences with V and J assigned. These tables do not hold every clone; where another copy was compared, an unresolved V gene accounts for under half, and the others remain unexplained. The V and J calls and the clone size are those of that table, but D and trimming were determined from the DNA. The sample has around 29,000 clones on record, with no singletons. The ten top clones hold 4.5% of the sample.

Findings and caveats that apply to the study as a whole: It was noted by the authors that sequencing of the repertoires of T cell subpopulations would be needed to clarify the cause of the increased clonality in CVID. CVID TCRbeta sequences were reported to have fewer deletions and N-nucleotide insertions and to lack highly modified clones with 13 or more V deletions. Patient heterogeneity within the CVID cohort put limits on correlating repertoire features with clinical complications. Although equal DNA input was used, an average of about 85,000 unique sequences per sample was obtained for controls, compared with about 31,547 for CVID samples. TCRbeta clonality was higher in CVID subjects than in healthy controls (t-test p = 0.018), and the increase was most characteristic of about a third of subjects. Fewer TCRbeta clones were shared among CVID subjects than among healthy controls (p < 0.0001).

Both CVID patients and healthy controls were predominantly of Caucasian heritage. Heparinized peripheral whole blood samples of about 5 to 8 ml were collected from each donor. Genomic DNA from adults with common variable immune deficiency (CVID) and from healthy adult controls was used to sequence TCRbeta CDR3 repertoires. A total of some 22 healthy adult volunteers (about 12 female and about 10 male; age range roughly 20 to 75 years, mean age about 34) were included in the control group. Diluted blood was density-centrifuged over Hypaque 1077 or Ficoll-Paque to isolate peripheral blood mononuclear cells. Genomic DNA was obtained from unsorted mononuclear cells through either Qiagen column purification or a centrifugation-based method. This clone was seen a few times. It lacks a known antigen. The sequenced fragment ends 3 residues before the CDR3 boundary, so the rest is inferred from the germline J gene.

The sample consisted of peripheral blood mononuclear cells. This chain joins TRBV19 to TRBJ1-2; a weak D assignment points to TRBD1 (5 bases agree). This sequence originates from a person between 18 and 69 years old in good health. The CDR3 reads CASSGLAGEVYTF. The DNA read from the CDR3 is TGTGCCAGCTCGGGACTAGCGGGAGAAGTC.